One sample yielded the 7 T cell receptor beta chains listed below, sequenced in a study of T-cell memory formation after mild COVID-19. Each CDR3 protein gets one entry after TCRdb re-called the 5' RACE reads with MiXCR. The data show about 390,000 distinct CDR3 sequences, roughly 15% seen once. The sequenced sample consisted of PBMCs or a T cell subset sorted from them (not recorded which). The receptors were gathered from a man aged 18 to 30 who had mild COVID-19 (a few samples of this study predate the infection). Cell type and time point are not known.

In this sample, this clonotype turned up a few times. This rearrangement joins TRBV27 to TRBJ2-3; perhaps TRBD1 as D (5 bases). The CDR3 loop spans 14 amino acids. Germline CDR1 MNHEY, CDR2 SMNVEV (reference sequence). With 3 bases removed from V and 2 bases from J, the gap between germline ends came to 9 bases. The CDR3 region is CASSFETATDTQYF. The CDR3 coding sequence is TGTGCCAGCAGTTTCGAGACAGCCACAGATACGCAGTATTTT.

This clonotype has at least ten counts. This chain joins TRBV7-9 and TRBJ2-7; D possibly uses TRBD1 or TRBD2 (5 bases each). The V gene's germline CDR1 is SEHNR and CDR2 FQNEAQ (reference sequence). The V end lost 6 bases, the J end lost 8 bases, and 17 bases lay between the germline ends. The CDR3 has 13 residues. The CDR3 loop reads CASSLSRGVQQYV. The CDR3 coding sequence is TGTGCCAGCAGTCTATCGAGGGGCGTTCAGCAGTACGTC.

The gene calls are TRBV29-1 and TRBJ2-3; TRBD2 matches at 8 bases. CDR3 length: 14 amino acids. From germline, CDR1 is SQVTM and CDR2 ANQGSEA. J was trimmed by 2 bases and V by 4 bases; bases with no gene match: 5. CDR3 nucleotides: TGCAGCGTTGTTGGCGGGGGGAACACAGATACGCAGTATTTT. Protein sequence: CSVVGGGNTDTQYF.

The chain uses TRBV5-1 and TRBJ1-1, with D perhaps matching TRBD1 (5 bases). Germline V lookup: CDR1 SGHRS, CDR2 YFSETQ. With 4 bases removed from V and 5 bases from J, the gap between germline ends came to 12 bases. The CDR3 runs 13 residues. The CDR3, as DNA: TGCGCCAGCAGCCGGGCCAGGGCAACTGAAGCTTTCTTT. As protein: CASSRARATEAFF.

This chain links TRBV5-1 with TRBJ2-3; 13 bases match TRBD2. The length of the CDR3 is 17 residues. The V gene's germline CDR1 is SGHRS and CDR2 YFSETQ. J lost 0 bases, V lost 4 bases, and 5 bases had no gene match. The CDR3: CASSPGLAGVSTDTQYF. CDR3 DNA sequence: TGCGCCAGCAGCCCCGGACTAGCGGGAGTAAGCACAGATACGCAGTATTTT.

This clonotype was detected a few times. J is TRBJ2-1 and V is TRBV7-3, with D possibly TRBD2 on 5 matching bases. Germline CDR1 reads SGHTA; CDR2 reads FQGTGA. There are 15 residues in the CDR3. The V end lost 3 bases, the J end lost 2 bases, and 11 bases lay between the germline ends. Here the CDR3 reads CASSLGQRAYNEQFF. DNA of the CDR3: TGTGCCAGCAGCTTGGGTCAGAGGGCCTACAATGAGCAGTTCTTC. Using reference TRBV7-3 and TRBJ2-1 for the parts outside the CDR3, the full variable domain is GAGVSQTPSNKVTEKGKYVELRCDPISGHTALYWYRQSLGQGPEFLIYFQGTGAADDSGLPNDRFFAVRPEGSVSTLKIQRTERGDSAVYLCASSLGQRAYNEQFFGPGTRLTVL.

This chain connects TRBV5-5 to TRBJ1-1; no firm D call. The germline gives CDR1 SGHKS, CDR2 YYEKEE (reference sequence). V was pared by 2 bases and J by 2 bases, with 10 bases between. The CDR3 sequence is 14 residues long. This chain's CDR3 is CASSFWSDNTEAFF. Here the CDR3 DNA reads TGTGCCAGCAGCTTTTGGTCAGATAACACTGAAGCTTTCTTT.